These 13 T cell receptor beta chains share one sample of origin, sequenced in a study of blood T cell repertoires in COVID-19. Measured with immunoSEQ multiplex PCR; TCRdb has only the in-frame clones, and not every one. This table holds 330,000 or so clones, roughly 90% found once. The material sequenced was peripheral blood. The receptor source for this set is a man younger than 45 with COVID-19, enrolled during active disease.

The chain has TRBV29-1 and TRBJ1-2; D perhaps matches TRBD1 (6 bases). Trimming pared 3 bases from V and 11 bases from J, leaving 16 bases between. Germline assignment: CDR1 SQVTM and CDR2 ANQGSEA. The CDR3 totals 12 residues. The chain's CDR3 is CSVDGAGERYTF. For the CDR3, the DNA is TGCAGCGTTGATGGGGCAGGGGAGCGGTACACCTTC.

The chain has TRBV29-1 and TRBJ2-1; D unresolved. The V and J ends lost 5 bases and 0 bases respectively, with 11 bases between them. Germline values: CDR1 SQVTM, CDR2 ANQGSEA. The CDR3 spans 14 residues. DNA of the CDR3: TGCAGCGTTTGGGTGAGGAGCTCCTACAATGAGCAGTTCTTC. It is translated as CSVWVRSSYNEQFF.

Notes on this clone: Within the sample, other DNA sequences also encode this same CDR3. The CDR3 bases are TGTGCCAGCAGCCAAGTTAACGAGCAGTACTTC. Its translation: CASSQVNEQYF. The V gene is TRBV14, the J gene TRBJ2-7, with no clear D. CDR1 and CDR2 from the germline V gene are SGHDN and FVKESK. The CDR3 sequence is 11 residues long. Trimming left V 1 base short and J 5 bases short, with 3 bases between.

This chain connects TRBV7-3 to TRBJ2-1, with 8 bases matching TRBD1. J lost 5 bases, V lost 7 bases, and 4 bases had no gene match. Germline V gene lookup returns CDR1 SGHTA and CDR2 FQGTGA. The CDR3 has 13 residues. The CDR3 loop is CASTGDRHNEQFF. Here the CDR3 DNA reads TGTGCCAGCACCGGGGACAGGCACAATGAGCAGTTCTTC.

The rearrangement links TRBV10-3 to TRBJ1-4; 9 bases match TRBD1. V shed 6 bases, J shed 4 bases, and the junction held 12 bases outside the gene matches. The CDR3 has 17 amino acids. CDR1 is ENHRY, CDR2 SYGVKD, per germline. Here the CDR3 DNA reads TGTGCCATCAGGAGGGGACAGGGTGAAAAGGGTAATGAAAAACTGTTTTTT. This translates into CAIRRGQGEKGNEKLFF.

The chain uses TRBV28 and TRBJ1-2; the D gene is possibly TRBD1 (6 bases). Germline-derived CDR1 and CDR2 are MDHEN and SYDVKM. CDR3 size: 16 residues. The V gene lost 3 bases and the J gene lost 2 bases, with 16 bases spanning the gap. For the CDR3, the DNA is TGTGCCAGCAGTTTGAGCTTCCAGGGGCGCAACTATGGCTACACCTTC. This encodes CASSLSFQGRNYGYTF.

The genes are TRBV28 and TRBJ1-2; no firm D call. The germline V and J ends were trimmed by 10 bases and 2 bases, with 14 bases remaining between them. The germline gives CDR1 MDHEN, CDR2 SYDVKM. This CDR3 region has 13 residues. The DNA for the CDR3 is TGTGCCACTCCCACCGGGATAAACTATGGCTACACCTTC. Translated, it gives CATPTGINYGYTF.

CDR3 residues: CASSYSGLADLDGEQFF. The CDR3 bases are TGTGCCAGCAGTTACTCAGGACTAGCGGACCTTGATGGTGAGCAGTTCTTC. The rearrangement joins TRBV6-2 or TRBV6-3 to TRBJ2-1, with 10 bases identical to TRBD2. Germline CDR1 MNHEY, CDR2 SVGEGT. The CDR3 contains 17 residues. Unmatched junction bases numbered 11, after V lost 0 bases and J lost 9 bases.

V usage is TRBV11-2 and J usage is TRBJ2-5, with 7 bases matching TRBD2. With V trimmed by 1 base and J by 2 bases, 7 bases remained unmatched. This CDR3 has 16 residues. Germline V lookup: CDR1 SGHAT, CDR2 FQNNGV. The CDR3: CASSLGLAAYQETQYF. The CDR3 nucleotides read TGTGCCAGCAGCTTAGGCCTAGCGGCCTATCAAGAGACCCAGTACTTC.

The chain links TRBV9 to TRBJ2-7, with 7 bases aligning to TRBD1. Unmatched junction bases numbered 7, after V lost 3 bases and J lost 4 bases. Germline V CDR1 and CDR2: SGDLS, YYNGEE. The CDR3 length is 14 residues. The chain's CDR3 is CASSAPGTEYEQYF. CDR3 sequence (DNA): TGTGCCAGCAGCGCCCCCGGGACAGAATACGAGCAGTACTTC.

This chain joins TRBV10-2 and TRBJ2-7; a weak D match, TRBD2 (6 bases). V was cut by 4 bases and J by 2 bases, with 12 bases left in between. CDR1 is WSHSY and CDR2 is SAAADI in the germline V gene. The CDR3 runs 14 residues. CDR3 bases: TGCGCCAGCAGTGGGGGACTTCCCACCTACGAGCAGTACTTC. It encodes CASSGGLPTYEQYF.

The chain couples TRBV5-5 to TRBJ2-2, with 8 bases matching TRBD1. The trim removed 3 bases at V and 6 bases at J, leaving 7 bases unmatched. Germline V gene data show CDR1 as SGHKS and CDR2 as YYEKEE (reference sequence). The CDR3 totals 15 residues. The CDR3 loop is CASSSWTGRAGELFF. The CDR3 DNA reads TGTGCCAGCAGCTCCTGGACAGGGAGAGCCGGGGAGCTGTTTTTT.

The chain carries TRBV5-1 and TRBJ2-7, with D perhaps TRBD1 (5 bases). Germline V lookup: CDR1 SGHRS, CDR2 YFSETQ. V dropped 2 bases and J dropped 3 bases, with 12 bases sitting between them. The CDR3 extends over 14 amino acids. CDR3: CASSFPEQGYEQYF. CDR3 DNA sequence: TGCGCCAGCAGCTTCCCGGAGCAGGGCTACGAGCAGTACTTC.